These T cell receptor beta chains were read from a single sample in a study of blood T cell repertoires in COVID-19. The repertoire was sequenced with immunoSEQ multiplex PCR; TCRdb's copy has only in-frame clones and lacks some. The table lists 85,000 to 90,000 clones, 80% to 90% of them singletons. The specimen was peripheral blood. The receptors stem from a man aged 80 or over with active or convalescent COVID-19. Each CDR3 is given with its conserved first and last residue. D genes are given only for firm matches.

TRBV7-2,.,TRBJ1-1,TGTGCCAGCAGCTTGGCACAGATAAACACTGAAGCTTTCTTT,CASSLAQINTEAFF
TRBV6-5,.,TRBJ1-3,TGTGCCAGCGCGAGGGACTCTGGAAACACCATATATTTT,CASARDSGNTIYF
TRBV25-1,TRBD1,TRBJ2-5,TGTGCCAGCAGTGGGGGACAGGGGGAGACCCAGTACTTC,CASSGGQGETQYF
TRBV4-2,.,TRBJ1-2,TGTGCCAGCAGCCAAGATGGAGCAGGGGTCCTCAGCTATGGCTACACCTTC,CASSQDGAGVLSYGYTF
TRBV10-1,TRBD1,TRBJ1-5,TGCGCCAGCAGTGAGTCGGACAGGGATAGCAATCAGCCCCAGCATTTT,CASSESDRDSNQPQHF
TRBV12-3/TRBV12-4,TRBD2,TRBJ2-1,TGTGCCAGCAGTTCGGGCGGGAGCAATGAGCAGTTCTTC,CASSSGGSNEQFF
TRBV7-2,.,TRBJ1-2,TGTGCCAGCACAGCAGGGACATTGAACTATGGCTACACCTTC,CASTAGTLNYGYTF
TRBV7-3,TRBD1,TRBJ1-4,TGTGCCAGCAGCCAAGACAGGGGAAGTAATGAAAAACTGTTTTTT,CASSQDRGSNEKLFF
TRBV5-1,TRBD2,TRBJ2-7,TGCGCCAGCAGCTTGGGGGGACTAGCGATTTACGAGCAGTACTTC,CASSLGGLAIYEQYF
TRBV20-1,.,TRBJ2-1,TGCAGTGCTAGAGGAGGCAGAGAGCAGTTCTTC,CSARGGREQFF
TRBV18,.,TRBJ2-6,TGTGCCAGCTCACCACTCTCGGGCTCTGGGGCCAACGTCCTGACTTTC,CASSPLSGSGANVLTF
TRBV28,TRBD1,TRBJ1-6,TGTGCCAGCAGTCCCCCGGGACAGTATAGTTCACCCCTCCACTTT,CASSPPGQYSSPLHF
TRBV5-1,TRBD2,TRBJ2-1,TGCGCCAGCAGCGTTAGCGGGAGGGCCTACAATGAGCAGTTCTTC,CASSVSGRAYNEQFF
TRBV19,TRBD1,TRBJ2-3,TGTGCCACCGGGACAGGGGGCTTGACAGATACGCAGTATTTT,CATGTGGLTDTQYF
TRBV5-4,.,TRBJ2-5,TGTGCCAGCAGCTTGGGAGGGCGGGTTGAGACCCAGTACTTC,CASSLGGRVETQYF